A single sample is the source of the 13 T cell receptor beta chains below, sequenced in a study of blood T cell repertoires in COVID-19. Here immunoSEQ multiplex PCR was the method, and the copy in TCRdb shows in-frame clones only, minus some. Here the sample spans around 270,000 clones, approximately 83% being singletons. Sample: PBMCs or T cells enriched from blood (not recorded which). These TCRs come from a woman younger than 45 who had recovered from COVID-19.

The chain carries TRBV28 and TRBJ2-2, with 8 bases matching TRBD1. CDR1 is MDHEN, CDR2 SYDVKM, per germline. V lost 6 bases and J lost 1; bases outside the gene matches: 4. The CDR3 runs to 15 residues. The CDR3 spells CASSQGALNTGELFF. The CDR3 bases are TGTGCCAGCAGCCAGGGGGCGTTGAACACCGGGGAGCTGTTTTTT.

This chain uses TRBV5-1 with TRBJ2-2; perhaps TRBD1 as D (5 bases). V dropped 7 bases and J dropped 1 base, with 11 bases sitting between them. Germline V CDR1 and CDR2: SGHRS, YFSETQ. This CDR3 comprises 14 residues. CDR3 nucleotide sequence: TGCGCCAGCGGCAGGGTGAGGAACACCGGGGAGCTGTTTTTT. It encodes CASGRVRNTGELFF.

The CDR3, as DNA: TGTGCCAGCAGTGGGGGCAGCTACGAGCAGTACTTC. It translates to CASSGGSYEQYF. The V call is TRBV28, the J call TRBJ2-7; D perhaps matches TRBD1 (6 bases). This CDR3 contains 12 residues. Germline V gene data show CDR1 as MDHEN and CDR2 as SYDVKM. Trimming removed 5 bases at V and 3 bases at J, with 8 bases between.

The chain joins TRBV19 to TRBJ1-1; TRBD1 matches 7 bases. Germline-derived CDR1 and CDR2 are LNHDA and SQIVND (reference sequence). V dropped 1 base and J dropped 2; count of bases not matched to a gene: 4. The CDR3 has 15 residues. CDR3 sequence reads: CASSIGGQINTEAFF. CDR3 coding DNA: TGTGCCAGTAGTATAGGGGGACAGATTAACACTGAAGCTTTCTTT.

The chain carries TRBV4-2 and TRBJ1-1; D is possibly TRBD1 (5 bases). V lost 1 base and J 0 bases, leaving 6 bases between the germline ends. The CDR3 is 14 residues long. Germline CDR1 and CDR2: LGHNA and YNFKEQ. In DNA, the CDR3 is TGTGCCAGCAGCCAAGGGACAATGAACACTGAAGCTTTCTTT. It translates to CASSQGTMNTEAFF.

V gene TRBV6-2 or TRBV6-3 combines with J gene TRBJ2-7; possible D gene TRBD1, 6 bases. The CDR3 consists of 17 residues. CDR1 is MNHEY, CDR2 SVGEGT, per germline. V shed 5 bases and J shed 6 bases, with 26 bases lying between them. The CDR3 sequence is CASSTRKGRDTAREQYF. The DNA of the CDR3 is TGTGCCAGCAGTACTCGAAAAGGAAGGGACACTGCCCGCGAGCAGTACTTC.

V usage is TRBV5-1 and J usage is TRBJ2-1; 13 bases agree with TRBD2. The germline CDR1 and CDR2 sequences are SGHRS and YFSETQ. CDR3 size: 19 residues. Losses at the gene ends were 4 bases for V and 7 bases for J; bases not matched to a gene: 17. The CDR3 protein is CASSPRTSGSLISGNEQFF. The CDR3 DNA reads TGCGCCAGCAGCCCCAGGACTAGCGGGAGTCTTATTTCGGGGAATGAGCAGTTCTTC.

V usage is TRBV3-1 (or the pseudogene TRBV3-2) and J usage is TRBJ2-5, with 7 nucleotides matching TRBD2. Germline V gene lookup returns CDR1 LGHDT and CDR2 YNNKEL (reference sequence). CDR3 length equals 14 residues. Trimming cost V 1 base and J 4 bases; bases outside gene matches: 3. CDR3 DNA: TGTGCCAGCAGCCAAGCCGGGGAGGGAGAGACCCAGTACTTC. Protein sequence: CASSQAGEGETQYF.

This chain connects TRBV19 to TRBJ1-1; a possible D gene is TRBD1 (6 bases). The CDR3 runs 16 residues. With 5 bases removed from V and 5 bases from J, the gap between germline ends came to 21 bases. The germline CDR1 and CDR2 sequences are LNHDA and SQIVND (reference sequence). CDR3 in amino acids: CASSPRMWQGLTEAFF. The CDR3 DNA sequence: TGTGCCAGTAGTCCCAGAATGTGGCAGGGGCTAACTGAAGCTTTCTTT. The full variable domain, completed using reference TRBV19 and TRBJ1-1, is DGGITQSPKYLFRKEGQNVTLSCEQNLNHDAMYWYRQDPGQGLRLIYYSQIVNDFQKGDIAEGYSVSREKKESFPLTVTSAQKNPTAFYLCASSPRMWQGLTEAFFGQGTRLTVV.

This chain connects TRBV9 to TRBJ1-2; 7 bases match TRBD1. The CDR3 has 16 amino acids. V lost 3 bases and J lost 3; bases outside the gene matches: 11. Germline CDR1 SGDLS, CDR2 YYNGEE. The DNA for the CDR3 is TGTGCCAGCAGCGACAAACAGGGGTCTTTCGACTATGGCTACACCTTC. Encoded protein: CASSDKQGSFDYGYTF.

The J gene is TRBJ2-7, the V gene TRBV4-1; no clear D gene. V was pared by 3 bases and J by 0 bases, with 12 bases between. CDR3 length: 15 residues. The germline V gene has CDR1 MGHRA and CDR2 YSYEKL. The CDR3 bases are TGCGCCAGCAGCCATCCCTTGACAAGCTCCTACGAGCAGTACTTC. Protein sequence: CASSHPLTSSYEQYF.

The chain combines TRBV9 with TRBJ1-2; no clear D gene. This CDR3 has 18 amino acids. V lost 0 bases to trimming and J lost 4 bases, with 22 bases between them. Germline V gene sequence: CDR1 SGDLS, CDR2 YYNGEE. The CDR3 is CASSVAGRVEGFFYGYTF. The CDR3 DNA reads as TGTGCCAGCAGCGTAGCAGGTCGGGTCGAGGGTTTCTTCTATGGCTACACCTTC.

The sample holds a few counts of this clone. The V and J genes are TRBV19 and TRBJ1-1; 8 bases match TRBD1. Germline V gene lookup returns CDR1 LNHDA and CDR2 SQIVND (reference sequence). V shed 0 bases, J shed 2 bases, and the junction held 5 bases outside the gene matches. The CDR3 sequence is 16 residues long. CDR3 residues: CASSIDGQGRNTEAFF. Here the CDR3 DNA reads TGTGCCAGTAGTATAGACGGACAGGGAAGAAACACTGAAGCTTTCTTT.